This is a list of T cell receptor beta chains from one sample in a study of T cell responses to AZD1222 COVID-19 vaccine. Assay used: immunoSEQ multiplex PCR; TCRdb lists only in-frame clones, some missing. The sample has some 170,000 clones; 94% are singletons. The sequencing here drew on peripheral blood, taken 28 days after the second AZD1222 dose. The receptor set was obtained from an adult who received the AZD1222 COVID-19 vaccine. CDR3s include the opening cysteine and the closing phenylalanine or tryptophan. Each record gives: clone size, CDR3 length, V gene, CDR3 protein. The size of a clone is reported for some rows only, either as once, few or many, or as a class for expanded clones.

- 15 TRBV14 CASSQDLRGNYGYTF
- 14 TRBV29-1 CSVGGGAAYNEQFF
once 14 TRBV6-2/TRBV6-3 CASSYEAGPNEQFF
- 16 TRBV5-1 CASSFTQGAGNSPLHF
once 16 TRBV6-2/TRBV6-3 CASSSPGLAYHNEQFF
- 15 TRBV6-6 CASSYQSSSYNEQFF
- 14 TRBV6-5 CASSSQGVGQPQHF
once 15 TRBV27 CASSPGGAHTDTQYF
- 14 TRBV15 CATSKDRGLYEQYF
- 15 TRBV30 CAWTVHRLGGNTIYF
- 18 TRBV19 CASSAGTSGRITYNEQFF
once 11 TRBV18 CASSLAYEQYF
- 16 TRBV21-1 CASTKSPGEGDTEAFF
- 15 TRBV7-9 CASSLGPGVTDTQYF
- 17 TRBV10-1 CASSGRSGSPAYNEQFF
- 12 TRBV2 CASSEPNTEAFF